These 9 T cell receptor beta chains came from one sample sequenced in a study of CD8 T cells in Susac syndrome (dated by TCRdb to between 2018 and 2021). Preparation of the library involved the immunoSEQ multiplex PCR assay. RNA was extracted using the RNeasy kit, and roughly 0.5 to 1 ug of the RNA was reverse transcribed with random hexamers. The public sequencing data were trimmed at Q25 with fastp and processed into clonotypes with MiXCR by TCRdb, which kept only in-frame beta chains. Each entry is one CDR3 protein sequence, shown with its most common DNA and genes. This sample holds a few hundred thousand distinct CDR3 sequences; about 88% were observed only once. Of the sample, more than 0.15% is held by the ten largest clones. Sequencing was done on a sample of CD8+ T cells from PBMCs. These TCRs come from a human donor with multiple sclerosis.

V usage is TRBV11-2 and J usage is TRBJ2-3, with D possibly matching TRBD2 (6 bases). V was pared by 6 bases and J by 1 base, with 14 bases between. In germline, CDR1 is SGHAT, CDR2 FQNNGV. The CDR3 is made up of 15 amino acids. CDR3 coding DNA: TGTGCCAGCAGAAGACAGAGGGAGGGCACAGATACGCAGTATTTT. This encodes CASRRQREGTDTQYF.

This chain connects TRBV29-1 to TRBJ2-7, with D uncertain. Germline CDR1 reads SQVTM; CDR2 reads ANQGSEA. V shed 1 base and J shed 2 bases, with 3 bases lying between them. The length of the CDR3 is 11 residues. CDR3 sequence (DNA): TGCAGCGTTGAAGGACCCTACGAGCAGTACTTC. Its protein is CSVEGPYEQYF.

This clonotype was found a few times. V gene TRBV4-1 combines with J gene TRBJ2-5, with 7 bases fitting TRBD2. V shed 1 base, J shed 7 bases, and the junction held 6 bases outside the gene matches. The CDR3 totals 14 residues. CDR1 and CDR2 (germline): MGHRA, YSYEKL. The CDR3 sequence: CASSQVSSGGTQYF. DNA of the CDR3: TGCGCCAGCAGCCAAGTATCTAGCGGCGGGACCCAGTACTTC.

The chain combines TRBV7-8 with TRBJ1-5; no firm D call. With 5 bases removed from V and 14 bases from J, the gap between germline ends came to 13 bases. Per germline, CDR1 SGHVS and CDR2 FQNEAQ. The CDR3 sequence is 11 residues long. In nucleotides, the CDR3 is TGTGCCAGCAGCCCCGGGGAGGGCAAGCATTTT. This gives the protein CASSPGEGKHF.

This clonotype has more than one count but fewer than ten. The chain recombines TRBV28 with TRBJ2-7; D unclear. Germline V gene sequence: CDR1 MDHEN, CDR2 SYDVKM. The CDR3 spans 12 residues. Trimming took off 4 bases at V and 3 bases at J, with 7 bases between the two ends. CDR3 DNA sequence: TGTGCCAGCAGTTCCCTGCTCTACGAGCAGTACTTC. Its protein is CASSSLLYEQYF.

This clonotype was seen a single time. The chain uses TRBV13 and TRBJ1-1; D perhaps matches TRBD1 (6 bases). The V end lost 5 bases, the J end lost 6 bases, and 13 bases lay between the germline ends. The germline V gene encodes CDR1 PRHDT and CDR2 FYEKMQ (reference sequence). This CDR3 has 13 amino acids. This CDR3 reads CASSEYREPEAFF. In DNA, the CDR3 is TGTGCCAGCAGCGAATACAGGGAACCTGAAGCTTTCTTT.

The chain links TRBV5-6 to TRBJ2-3; unclear D gene. The CDR3 has 13 amino acids. CDR1 and CDR2 from the germline V gene are SGHDT and YYEEEE. Deletions cut 7 bases from V and 0 bases from J, with 9 bases between. DNA of the CDR3: TGTGCCAGCCAGGTGTCTAGCACAGATACGCAGTATTTT. Its protein product is CASQVSSTDTQYF.

V is TRBV12-3 or TRBV12-4 and J is TRBJ2-7; D might be TRBD1 or TRBD2, each matching 6 bases. The ends were cut back, 1 base at V and 3 bases at J, with 16 bases in the middle. This CDR3 comprises 16 residues. CDR3 in DNA: TGTGCCAGCAGTTTAGGTCATGCAGGAGGGGGCTACGAGCAGTACTTC. Translating gives CASSLGHAGGGYEQYF.

This sequence joins TRBV7-9 and TRBJ2-1; TRBD2 is a possible D gene (6 bases). The germline V gene encodes CDR1 SEHNR and CDR2 FQNEAQ (reference sequence). V lost 3 bases to trimming and J lost 5 bases, with 17 bases between them. This CDR3 spans 16 amino acids. CDR3 in amino acids: CASSFPGVGFDNEQFF. Written as DNA, the CDR3 is TGTGCCAGCAGCTTTCCGGGAGTGGGCTTTGACAATGAGCAGTTCTTC.